The 20 T cell receptor beta chains presented below share a single source sample, sequenced in a study of T cell responses to AZD1222 COVID-19 vaccine. Assay used: immunoSEQ multiplex PCR; TCRdb lists only in-frame clones, some missing. The sample comprises 95,000 to 150,000 clones, approximately 90% of which are singletons, and 13% to 15% rests with the top ten. The material sequenced was peripheral blood, taken on day 0 of AZD1222 vaccination. The receptors stem from an adult in good health.

V gene TRBV9 combines with J gene TRBJ2-1, with unresolved D. The germline V gene has CDR1 SGDLS and CDR2 YYNGEE. The CDR3 is made up of 12 amino acids. Trimming took 0 bases from V and 10 from J, leaving 8 bases between them. The CDR3 here is CASSVVGSEQFF. The DNA of the CDR3 is TGTGCCAGCAGCGTAGTTGGCAGCGAGCAGTTCTTC.

The V and J genes are TRBV18 and TRBJ1-2; 9 bases line up with TRBD1. Trimming at V came to 3 bases and at J to 6 bases, leaving 8 bases not matched to a gene. This CDR3 is built from 15 residues. Germline V gene sequence: CDR1 KGHSH, CDR2 LQKENI. The CDR3 region has the DNA TGTGCCAGCTCACCTCCCGACAGGGGGTGGAATGGCTACACCTTC. Its protein product is CASSPPDRGWNGYTF.

V gene TRBV19 combines with J gene TRBJ1-5; no clear D. CDR1 and CDR2 from the germline V gene are LNHDA and SQIVND (reference sequence). This CDR3 has 15 residues. Trimming removed 3 bases from V and 0 bases from J, with 9 bases in between. The DNA for the CDR3 is TGTGCCAGTAGTATCGGTCAGAATAGCAATCAGCCCCAGCATTTT. Protein: CASSIGQNSNQPQHF.

CDR3 loop: CASSPRAVLMNTGELFF. CDR3 nucleotides: TGTGCCAGCAGTCCCCGGGCGGTGCTAATGAACACCGGGGAGCTGTTTTTT. This rearrangement joins TRBV27 to TRBJ2-2; D call uncertain. CDR1 is MNHEY, CDR2 SMNVEV, per germline (reference sequence). The CDR3 is made up of 17 amino acids. V was trimmed by 5 bases and J by 1 base, leaving 17 bases between them.

The chain couples TRBV6-2 or TRBV6-3 to TRBJ2-5; tentatively, D is TRBD2 (6 bases). Germline CDR1 MNHEY, CDR2 SVGEGT. Trimming removed 2 bases from V and 0 bases from J, with 19 bases in between. This CDR3 is built from 18 residues. CDR3 DNA sequence: TGTGCCAGCAGTTACGGCGGGACTTCACACTCGTACCAAGAGACCCAGTACTTC. Its protein product is CASSYGGTSHSYQETQYF.

This clone was counted a single time. The chain recombines TRBV18 with TRBJ2-5; 12 bases fit TRBD2. CDR1 and CDR2 from the germline V gene are KGHSH and LQKENI. J gave up 1 base and V 6 bases, and 6 bases lay outside the gene matches. The CDR3 spans 16 residues. CDR3 nucleotide sequence: TGTGCCAGCTCGACTACTAGCGGGGGGTTCCAAGAGACCCAGTACTTC. Its translation is CASSTTSGGFQETQYF.

The chain joins TRBV9 to TRBJ2-1, with TRBD2 identical over 11 bases. Germline CDR1 SGDLS, CDR2 YYNGEE. Trimming at V came to 0 bases and at J to 5 bases, leaving 10 bases not matched to a gene. The CDR3 sequence is 18 residues long. CDR3 residues: CASSVAPLGTSGNNEQFF. In nucleotides, the CDR3 is TGTGCCAGCAGCGTAGCCCCCCTGGGGACTAGCGGAAACAATGAGCAGTTCTTC.

This chain joins TRBV12-3 or TRBV12-4 and TRBJ1-2; D ambiguous. V lost 5 bases, J lost 2 bases, and 9 bases lay in between. CDR3 length: 13 residues. For the CDR3, the DNA is TGTGCCAGCAGTCGGACCATCAACTATGGCTACACCTTC. Protein: CASSRTINYGYTF.

This sequence joins TRBV5-4 and TRBJ2-3; 10 nucleotides agree with TRBD2. Germline V gene lookup returns CDR1 SGHNT and CDR2 YYREEE (reference sequence). The CDR3 extends over 16 amino acids. Unmatched junction bases numbered 8, after V lost 5 bases and J lost 2 bases. The CDR3 DNA reads as TGTGCCAGCAGGAAGAGCGGGGGGGCCCTCACAGATACGCAGTATTTT. The encoded protein is CASRKSGGALTDTQYF.

This chain links TRBV7-2 with TRBJ2-5, with a possible D match to TRBD2 (6 bases). Germline assignment: CDR1 SGHTA and CDR2 FQGNSA. The CDR3 has 15 amino acids. The germline V and J ends were trimmed by 2 bases and 1 base, with 11 bases remaining between them. CDR3 DNA sequence: TGTGCCAGCAGCTTATCCGGGGGTATCCAAGAGACCCAGTACTTC. It translates to CASSLSGGIQETQYF.

The V and J genes are TRBV5-6 and TRBJ1-2; TRBD1 aligns across 9 bases. CDR3 length: 14 amino acids. Germline V gene data show CDR1 as SGHDT and CDR2 as YYEEEE. V lost 4 bases, J lost 4 bases, and 5 bases stayed unmatched. The CDR3 DNA reads TGTGCCAGCAGCCGGGACAGGGATGCCTATGGCTACACCTTC. Translated, it gives CASSRDRDAYGYTF. Together with reference TRBV5-6 and TRBJ1-2, the CDR3 gives the full variable domain: DAGVTQSPTHLIKTRGQQVTLRCSPKSGHDTVSWYQQALGQGPQFIFQYYEEEERQRGNFPDRFSGHQFPNYSSELNVNALLLGDSALYLCASSRDRDAYGYTFGSGTRLTVV.

The chain recombines TRBV3-1 (or the pseudogene TRBV3-2) with TRBJ1-1, with a weak D call TRBD1 (5 bases). CDR3 size: 15 residues. Trimming removed 4 bases at V and 0 bases at J, with 12 bases between. Germline CDR1 reads LGHDT; CDR2 reads YNNKEL (reference sequence). The chain's CDR3 is CASSRPRGLNTEAFF. CDR3 in DNA: TGTGCCAGCAGCCGACCAAGGGGTTTGAACACTGAAGCTTTCTTT.

This chain joins TRBV29-1 and TRBJ1-1; D ambiguous. CDR1 and CDR2 (germline): SQVTM, ANQGSEA. Trimming pared 3 bases from V and 10 bases from J, leaving 3 bases between. CDR3 length: 8 residues. CDR3 sequence reads: CSVDGAFF. CDR3 DNA sequence: TGCAGCGTTGACGGAGCTTTCTTT.

The J gene is TRBJ2-7, the V gene TRBV3-1 (or the pseudogene TRBV3-2); D perhaps matches TRBD1 (6 bases). CDR3 size: 12 residues. Germline loops: CDR1 LGHDT, CDR2 YNNKEL (reference sequence). V dropped 4 bases and J dropped 12 bases, with 16 bases sitting between them. The CDR3 region is CASSPTGSWLYF. The CDR3 region has the DNA TGTGCCAGCAGCCCAACAGGGAGTTGGTTGTACTTC.

The chain joins TRBV4-3 to TRBJ2-7; D is possibly TRBD2 (6 bases). The CDR3 contains 15 residues. Between the trimmed V and J ends, which lost 0 bases and 7 bases, there was a span of 16 bases. Germline V gene lookup returns CDR1 LGHNA and CDR2 YSLEER. The CDR3 region is CASSQDGLARMEQYF. CDR3 bases: TGCGCCAGCAGCCAAGATGGGCTAGCGCGCATGGAGCAGTACTTC.

The V and J genes are TRBV3-1 (or the pseudogene TRBV3-2) and TRBJ2-7, with D perhaps TRBD1 (5 bases). Germline CDR1 and CDR2: LGHDT and YNNKEL (reference sequence). The CDR3 consists of 14 residues. Trimming removed 2 bases from V and 2 bases from J, with 10 bases in between. For the CDR3, the DNA is TGTGCCAGCAGCCAAATCCCAGGGACCTACGAGCAGTACTTC. It encodes CASSQIPGTYEQYF.

The chain has TRBV11-2 and TRBJ2-7; D perhaps matches TRBD1 (5 bases). The CDR3 is made up of 11 amino acids. The V end was cut by 8 bases, the J end by 8 bases, with 13 bases between. Germline CDR1 is SGHAT and CDR2 is FQNNGV. The CDR3 sequence: CASAGAAKQYF. The DNA of the CDR3 is TGTGCCAGCGCTGGGGCAGCGAAGCAGTACTTC.

This chain joins TRBV3-1 (or the pseudogene TRBV3-2) and TRBJ2-1, with TRBD2 matching over 12 bases. There are 16 residues in the CDR3. CDR1 LGHDT and CDR2 YNNKEL come from the germline V gene (reference sequence). V lost 2 bases and J lost 10; bases outside the gene matches: 9. The DNA for the CDR3 is TGTGCCAGCAGCCAAATCACTAGCGGGAGGTCAATCGAGCAGTTCTTC. It is translated as CASSQITSGRSIEQFF.

This clone was recorded once. The gene calls are TRBV19 and TRBJ2-7, with D possibly called TRBD1 or TRBD2 (5 bases each). This CDR3 contains 13 residues. Between the trimmed V and J ends, which lost 4 bases and 9 bases, there was a span of 16 bases. Looked up from germline, CDR1 is LNHDA and CDR2 is SQIVND (reference sequence). The CDR3, as DNA: TGTGCCAGTAGTACCAGGGACCGTGACGGGCAGTACTTC. Protein sequence: CASSTRDRDGQYF.

The chain combines TRBV28 with TRBJ1-1; no reliable D call. CDR1 is MDHEN and CDR2 is SYDVKM in the germline V gene. The CDR3 is 14 residues long. V lost 2 bases and J 3 bases, leaving 10 bases between the germline ends. CDR3 in DNA: TGTGCCAGCAGTTTACAGCGGGCGGACACTGAAGCTTTCTTT. Protein: CASSLQRADTEAFF.